These 4 T cell receptor beta chains were all obtained from the same sample, sequenced in a study of blood T cell repertoires in COVID-19. Profiling relied on immunoSEQ multiplex PCR, and the TCRdb table lists in-frame clones only, not all of them. This table has around 260,000 clones, roughly 90% appearing once. The sample was peripheral blood. The source of these receptors is a man aged 25-45 years with active or convalescent COVID-19.

Turning to this clone: Other DNA sequences in the sample encode the same CDR3. V gene TRBV6-5 combines with J gene TRBJ1-5, with 8 bases that match TRBD1. Germline V gene sequence: CDR1 MNHEY, CDR2 SVGAGI. The V gene end was trimmed by 6 bases and the J gene end by 0 bases; junction bases not matched to a gene: 4. The CDR3 covers 15 residues. The CDR3, as DNA: TGTGCCAGCAGCCGCGACAGGGGTAGCAATCAGCCCCAGCATTTT. As protein: CASSRDRGSNQPQHF.

The gene calls are TRBV19 and TRBJ1-6; 8 nucleotides agree with TRBD1. There are 15 residues in the CDR3. Trimming took 5 bases from V and 7 from J; bases not matched to a gene: 7. Germline-derived CDR1 and CDR2 are LNHDA and SQIVND (reference sequence). This CDR3 is CASSPDRGGNSPLHF. The CDR3 DNA follows: TGTGCCAGTAGTCCAGACAGGGGAGGCAATTCACCCCTCCACTTT. The full variable domain, its missing parts supplied by reference TRBV19 and TRBJ1-6, is DGGITQSPKYLFRKEGQNVTLSCEQNLNHDAMYWYRQDPGQGLRLIYYSQIVNDFQKGDIAEGYSVSREKKESFPLTVTSAQKNPTAFYLCASSPDRGGNSPLHFGNGTRLTVT.

The chain recombines TRBV6-5 with TRBJ1-2, with 8 bases lining up with TRBD1. Germline V gene sequence: CDR1 MNHEY, CDR2 SVGAGI. V gave up 6 bases and J gave up 8 bases; unmatched junction bases: 14. CDR3 size: 15 residues. CDR3: CASRDRQGKRGGYTF. The CDR3 DNA sequence: TGTGCCAGCAGGGACAGACAGGGGAAGAGAGGAGGCTACACCTTC.

The CDR3 DNA is TGTGCCAGCAGCTTAGACTACTACGAGCAGTACTTC. It yields the protein CASSLDYYEQYF. The chain uses TRBV7-2 and TRBJ2-7; D gene uncertain. Trimming removed 1 base from V and 3 bases from J, with 4 bases in between. The CDR3 extends over 12 amino acids. Germline V gives CDR1 SGHTA, CDR2 FQGNSA.